This T cell receptor beta chain was identified in a study of blood T cells in healthy people across ages. General observations from the study: Long-lived donors carried more naive CD4+ cells and greater diversity than aged donors. TCR beta diversity, measured per million T cells, fell in a roughly linear way with age. Calculation of diversity from one million T cells yielded estimates considered to be underestimates.

The CDR3 sequence is 16 residues long. V shed 5 bases and J shed 3 bases, with 18 bases lying between them. Germline CDR1 MDHEN, CDR2 SYDVKM. Together with a sample-barcoded 5' primer, a J-beta primer mix was included in a second PCR lasting roughly 6 to 12 cycles. TCRdb reprocessed the 5' RACE reads via MiXCR and lists one record per CDR3 protein. The sample lists roughly 1.6 million distinct CDR3 sequences; about 31% were seen once. Points on this clonotype: Its antigen is unknown.

Per individual sample, total RNA of at least 5.5 micrograms was extracted. Sequencing input: blood. This TCR derives from a woman in her 30s in good health. The chain has TRBV28 and TRBJ2-3; the D gene is possibly TRBD2 (6 bases). Here the CDR3 DNA reads TGTGCCAGCAGTCCAACTAGCATCCTACCAACAGATACGCAGTATTTT. Encoded protein: CASSPTSILPTDTQYF.